This TCR beta chain was captured in a study of cytomegalovirus exposure and HLA in healthy donors. Points from the study as a whole: Only CMV serostatus was available as immune exposure information. Specific recognition of CMV antigens was confirmed in vitro for a few chains (all CMV-associated). TRBV6-2, TRBV6-3 and some other V segments were unresolvable in 87-base-pair reads.

Worth noting for this clone: Its antigen is still unknown.

Looked up from germline, CDR1 is SGHKS and CDR2 is YYEKEE (reference sequence). V was trimmed by 4 bases and J by 0 bases, leaving 16 bases between them. This CDR3 is 17 amino acids long. This PCR relied on a set of 60 Vbeta primers and 13 Jbeta primers. The repertoire was sequenced with immunoSEQ multiplex PCR; TCRdb's copy has only in-frame clones and lacks some. The data show 150,000 to 200,000 clones, 84% seen once. The donors (healthy individuals) were bone marrow donors. Sample: PBMCs. The TCR originated in a woman aged 50 to 60 in good health and CMV-seropositive. The V gene is TRBV5-5, the J gene TRBJ1-4; D possibly corresponds to TRBD1 (5 bases). CDR3 sequence: CASSPAGLGSTNEKLFF. The CDR3 DNA is TGTGCCAGCAGCCCTGCAGGGTTAGGTTCAACTAATGAAAAACTGTTTTTT.